The clone carrying this T cell receptor beta chain was observed a few times. Its antigen is unknown. The authors ran a second PCR of about 7 to 11 cycles using a sample-barcoded 5' primer and a J-beta primer mix. TCRdb re-called the 5' RACE reads with MiXCR, one entry per CDR3 protein. Of about 1 million distinct CDR3 sequences detected, over 35% appear once; the ten largest clones hold approximately 20%. The authors drew approximately 9 milliliters of peripheral blood from each donor. The data belong to a study of blood T cells in healthy people across ages. Germline V CDR1 and CDR2: SGHAT, FQDESV (reference sequence). This CDR3 is 15 amino acids long. Trimming removed 2 bases from V and 6 bases from J; junction bases left unmatched: 5. Study findings and constraints: Strong correlation was found linking TCR beta diversity to naive T cell percentage.

This TCR derives from a woman aged 55-70 years in good health. The rearrangement uses TRBV11-1 and TRBJ2-1; TRBD2 aligns across 9 bases. Material: blood. CDR3 protein: CASSLQREVANEQFF. CDR3 DNA sequence: TGTGCCAGCAGCTTACAGCGGGAGGTCGCCAATGAGCAGTTCTTC. The complete variable domain, with remaining parts taken from reference TRBV11-1 and TRBJ2-1, reads EAEVAQSPRYKITEKSQAVAFWCDPISGHATLYWYRQILGQGPELLVQFQDESVVDDSQLPKDRFSAERLKGVDSTLKIQPAELGDSAMYLCASSLQREVANEQFFGPGTRLTVL.